The entry below gives a single T cell receptor beta chain sequence along with its context. The antigen is undetermined. Produced via immunoSEQ multiplex PCR; TCRdb's table is partial and in-frame only. The table includes nearly 100,000 clones, 60% to 80% detected once. This record belongs to a study of cytotoxic CD8 clonotypes in ibrutinib-treated CLL. Study-level points and caveats: Contraction or stability on treatment was seen for public clonotypes, which were uncommon. Starting clonality was above that of age-matched healthy donors and tracked circulating CD8+ T-cell counts.

The CDR3 totals 16 residues. The germline V gene encodes CDR1 SGHRS and CDR2 YFSETQ. V was clipped by 0 bases and J by 0 bases, with 11 bases between them. The TCR was taken from a human donor with chronic lymphocytic leukemia. Sequenced here: PBMCs, sampled after 12 months of ibrutinib treatment. V usage is TRBV5-1 and J usage is TRBJ2-3; the D call may be TRBD1 or TRBD2 (6 bases each). The chain's CDR3 is CASSLVVGGSTDTQYF. In DNA, the CDR3 is TGCGCCAGCAGCTTGGTGGTAGGGGGGAGCACAGATACGCAGTATTTT. Drawing the rest from reference TRBV5-1 and TRBJ2-3, the complete variable domain is KAGVTQTPRYLIKTRGQQVTLSCSPISGHRSVSWYQQTPGQGLQFLFEYFSETQRNKGNFPGRFSGRQFSNSRSEMNVSTLELGDSALYLCASSLVVGGSTDTQYFGPGTRLTVL.